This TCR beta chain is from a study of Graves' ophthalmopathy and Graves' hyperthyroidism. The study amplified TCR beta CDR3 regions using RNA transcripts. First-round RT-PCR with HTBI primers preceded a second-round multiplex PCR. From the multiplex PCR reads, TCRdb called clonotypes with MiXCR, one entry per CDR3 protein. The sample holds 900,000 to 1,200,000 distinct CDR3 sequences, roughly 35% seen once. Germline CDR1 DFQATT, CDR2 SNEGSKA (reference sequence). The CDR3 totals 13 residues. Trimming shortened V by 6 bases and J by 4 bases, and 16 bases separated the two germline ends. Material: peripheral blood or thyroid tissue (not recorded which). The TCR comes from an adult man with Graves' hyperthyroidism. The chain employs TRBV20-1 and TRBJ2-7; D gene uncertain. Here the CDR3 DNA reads TGCAGTGCGCCCAGAAGGGTTTGGTACGAGCAGTACTTC. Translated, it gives CSAPRRVWYEQYF.